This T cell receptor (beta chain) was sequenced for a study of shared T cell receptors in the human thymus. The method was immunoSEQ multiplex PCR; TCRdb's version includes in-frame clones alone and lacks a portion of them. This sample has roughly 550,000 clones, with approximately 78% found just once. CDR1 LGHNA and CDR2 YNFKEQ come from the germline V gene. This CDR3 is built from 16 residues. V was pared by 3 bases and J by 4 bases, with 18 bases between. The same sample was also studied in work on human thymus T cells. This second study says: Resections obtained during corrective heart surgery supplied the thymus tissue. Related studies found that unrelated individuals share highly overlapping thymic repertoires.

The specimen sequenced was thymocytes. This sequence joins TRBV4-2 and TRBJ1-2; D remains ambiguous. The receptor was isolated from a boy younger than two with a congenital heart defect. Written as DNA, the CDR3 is TGTGCCAGCAGCCATTCCCCCTCCGGGAATGGCTATGGCTACACCTTC. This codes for CASSHSPSGNGYGYTF.